This TCR beta chain originates from a study of shared clonotypes between healthy human individuals. The study's findings and limits: Compared with clonotypes that all four donors shared, non-shared clonotypes had lower generation probabilities.

Trimming took 5 bases from V and 1 from J; bases not matched to a gene: 6. The CDR3 has 15 amino acids. Per germline, CDR1 SGHTA and CDR2 FQGNSA. A remark on this clone: Antigen: not known.

Measured with immunoSEQ multiplex PCR; TCRdb has only the in-frame clones, and not every one. The data hold hundreds of thousands of clones, with around four fifths observed a single time. The chain joins TRBV7-2 to TRBJ1-1; 8 bases agree with TRBD1. The sequence was obtained from a woman aged 25 to 39 in good health. The sample was memory CD4+ T cells sorted from blood. Noted subset: CD45RA-negative fraction. CDR3 coding DNA: TGTGCCAGCAGCCTAAGACAGGGGACGAACACTGAAGCTTTCTTT. Translating gives CASSLRQGTNTEAFF.